What follows describes a single T cell receptor (beta chain). What it recognizes is unknown. This entry belongs to a study of monozygotic twins with inflammatory bowel disease. Study-level findings and limits: IBD patients share fewer clonotypes with other people than healthy twins do, especially with disease activity.

The CDR3 spans 15 residues. Germline-derived CDR1 and CDR2 are MNHEY and SVGEGT. Whole blood supplied total RNA, and T cells were not sorted. Template switching incorporated UMIs with a 6-nucleotide sample barcode. TCRdb reprocessed the 5' RACE reads and keeps a single row for each CDR3 protein, giving no DNA. Its table records some 450,000 distinct CDR3 sequences. Sequenced sample: blood. The receptor comes from a human donor with ulcerative colitis or Crohn's disease, or a healthy co-twin of an affected twin (not recorded which). This rearrangement joins TRBV6-2 or TRBV6-3 to TRBJ2-1; absent DNA, TCRdb's TRBD2 call cannot be checked. The CDR3: CASSYRLEGYNEQFF.